This entry lists 5 T cell receptor beta chains sequenced from one sample in a study of CD8 T cells in Susac syndrome. The RNA input was about 0.5 to 1 ug, and it was reverse transcribed with random hexamers. TCRdb re-analysed the immunoSEQ multiplex PCR reads in MiXCR, keeping a single row per CDR3 protein. This table holds about 210,000 distinct CDR3 sequences, about 95% found once. Sequences were obtained from CD4+ T cells from PBMCs. The receptors were gathered from a human donor with multiple sclerosis.

The V gene is TRBV9, the J gene TRBJ1-6; D uncertain. V was shortened by 0 bases and J by 8 bases, with 12 bases between the two germline ends. The germline CDR1 and CDR2 sequences are SGDLS and YYNGEE. CDR3 length: 15 residues. In DNA form, the CDR3 reads TGTGCCAGCAGCGTAGGTATTACAGAAGATTCACCCCTCCACTTT. Translated: CASSVGITEDSPLHF.

The chain has TRBV5-1 and TRBJ2-7, with D possibly being TRBD1 (6 bases). Germline CDR1 is SGHRS and CDR2 is YFSETQ. With 3 bases removed from V and 2 bases from J, the gap between germline ends came to 12 bases. The CDR3 sequence is 14 residues long. CDR3 protein: CASSSTGTTYEQYF. DNA of the CDR3: TGCGCCAGCAGCTCCACCGGGACAACCTACGAGCAGTACTTC.

V is TRBV30 and J is TRBJ2-7; D uncertain. From germline, CDR1 is GTSNPN and CDR2 SVGIG (reference sequence). V was pared by 0 bases and J by 3 bases, with 6 bases between. This CDR3 comprises 12 residues. CDR3 nucleotides: TGTGCCTGGAGTGTAGGGATCTACGAGCAGTACTTC. It yields the protein CAWSVGIYEQYF.

This chain connects TRBV3-1 to TRBJ2-7; 7 nucleotides agree with TRBD1. With 2 bases clipped from V and 2 bases from J, the junction kept 15 bases outside the gene matches. The CDR3 runs 18 residues. Germline V CDR1 and CDR2: LGHDT, YNNKEL (reference sequence). The CDR3 DNA is TGTGCCAGCAGCCAACGGGACAGTTGGTCTAGAGTCACCTACGAGCAGTACTTC. As protein: CASSQRDSWSRVTYEQYF.

V usage is TRBV29-1 and J usage is TRBJ2-5, with D hard to call. The CDR3 loop spans 12 amino acids. Trimming shortened V by 7 bases and J by 3 bases, and 12 bases separated the two germline ends. CDR1 and CDR2 from the germline V gene are SQVTM and ANQGSEA. CDR3 bases: TGCAGCGCCCAGATTATAGAAGAGACCCAGTACTTC. It yields the protein CSAQIIEETQYF.